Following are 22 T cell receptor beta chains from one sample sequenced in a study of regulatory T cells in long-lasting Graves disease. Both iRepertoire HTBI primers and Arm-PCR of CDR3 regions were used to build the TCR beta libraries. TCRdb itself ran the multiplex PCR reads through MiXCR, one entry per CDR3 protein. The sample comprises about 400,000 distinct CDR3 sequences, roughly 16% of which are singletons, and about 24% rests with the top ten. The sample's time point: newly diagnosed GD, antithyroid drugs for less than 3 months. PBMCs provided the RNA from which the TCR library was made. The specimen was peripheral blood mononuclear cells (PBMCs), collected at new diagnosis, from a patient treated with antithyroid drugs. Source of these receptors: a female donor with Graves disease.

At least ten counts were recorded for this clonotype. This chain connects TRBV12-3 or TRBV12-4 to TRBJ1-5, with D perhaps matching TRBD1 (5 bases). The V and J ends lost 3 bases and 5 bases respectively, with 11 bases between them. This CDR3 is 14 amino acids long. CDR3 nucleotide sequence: TGTGCCAGCAGTTTTGGGACGGACTATCAGCCCCAGCATTTT. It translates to CASSFGTDYQPQHF.

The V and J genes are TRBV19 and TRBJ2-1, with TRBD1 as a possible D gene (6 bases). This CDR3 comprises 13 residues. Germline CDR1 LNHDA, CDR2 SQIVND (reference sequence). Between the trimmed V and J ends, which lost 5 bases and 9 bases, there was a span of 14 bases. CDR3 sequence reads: CASSLTGNIEQFF. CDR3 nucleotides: TGTGCCAGTAGTTTAACAGGGAATATTGAGCAGTTCTTC.

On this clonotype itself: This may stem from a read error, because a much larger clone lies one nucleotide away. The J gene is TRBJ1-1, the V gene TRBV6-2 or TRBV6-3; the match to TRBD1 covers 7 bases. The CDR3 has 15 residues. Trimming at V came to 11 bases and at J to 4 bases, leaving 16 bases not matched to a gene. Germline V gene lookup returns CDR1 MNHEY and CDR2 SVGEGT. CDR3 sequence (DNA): TGTGCCCCACTACCCGGACAGGCTGCCTCCACTGAAGCTTTCTTT. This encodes CAPLPGQAASTEAFF.

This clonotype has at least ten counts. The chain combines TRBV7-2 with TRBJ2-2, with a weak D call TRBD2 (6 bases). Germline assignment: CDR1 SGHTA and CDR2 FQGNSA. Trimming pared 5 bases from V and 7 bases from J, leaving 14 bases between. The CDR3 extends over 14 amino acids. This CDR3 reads CASSLGRAGGELFF. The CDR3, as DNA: TGTGCCAGCAGCCTGGGGCGAGCGGGCGGGGAGCTGTTTTTT.

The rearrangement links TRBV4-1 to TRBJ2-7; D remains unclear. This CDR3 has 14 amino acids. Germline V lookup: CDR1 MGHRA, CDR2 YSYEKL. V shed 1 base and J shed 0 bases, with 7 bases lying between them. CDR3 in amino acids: CASSQAWDSYEQYF. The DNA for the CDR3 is TGCGCCAGCAGCCAAGCGTGGGACTCCTACGAGCAGTACTTC.

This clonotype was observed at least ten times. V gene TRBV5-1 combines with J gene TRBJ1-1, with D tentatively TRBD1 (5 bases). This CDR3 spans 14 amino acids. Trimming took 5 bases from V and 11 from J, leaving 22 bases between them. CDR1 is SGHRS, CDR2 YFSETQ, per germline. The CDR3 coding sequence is TGCGCCAGCAGACCTACCCCGGGCGACAGTGCCGCTTTCTTT. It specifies CASRPTPGDSAAFF.

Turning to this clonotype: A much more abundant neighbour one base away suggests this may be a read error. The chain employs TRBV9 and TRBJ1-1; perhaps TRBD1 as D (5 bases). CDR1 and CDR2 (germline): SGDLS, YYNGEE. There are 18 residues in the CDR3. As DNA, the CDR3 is TGTACCAGCAGCGTAGGTTCGGACACCACTATACCGAACACTGAAGCTTTCTTT. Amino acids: CTSSVGSDTTIPNTEAFF.

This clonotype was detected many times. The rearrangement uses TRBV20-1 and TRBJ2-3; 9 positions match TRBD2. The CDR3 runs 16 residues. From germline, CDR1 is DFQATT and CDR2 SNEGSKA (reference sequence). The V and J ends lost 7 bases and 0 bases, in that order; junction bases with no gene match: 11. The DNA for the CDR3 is TGCAGTGTCACCGGGACTAGCCTCTATAGCACAGATACGCAGTATTTT. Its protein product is CSVTGTSLYSTDTQYF.

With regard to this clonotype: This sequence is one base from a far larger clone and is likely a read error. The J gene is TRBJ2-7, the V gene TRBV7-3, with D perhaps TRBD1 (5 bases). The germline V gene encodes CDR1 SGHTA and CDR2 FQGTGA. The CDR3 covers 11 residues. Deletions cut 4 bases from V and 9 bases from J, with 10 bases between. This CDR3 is CASSSNRRQYF. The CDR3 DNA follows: TGTGCCAGCAGCTCCAACAGGCGGCAGTACTTC.

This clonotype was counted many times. CDR3 in DNA: TGCGCCAGCAGCTTGGTACTAGCGGGGAACAATGAGCAGTTCTTC. This translates into CASSLVLAGNNEQFF. The chain employs TRBV5-1 and TRBJ2-1; 10 bases map to TRBD2. With 0 bases clipped from V and 5 bases from J, the junction kept 2 bases outside the gene matches. The germline V gene has CDR1 SGHRS and CDR2 YFSETQ. The CDR3 extends over 15 amino acids.

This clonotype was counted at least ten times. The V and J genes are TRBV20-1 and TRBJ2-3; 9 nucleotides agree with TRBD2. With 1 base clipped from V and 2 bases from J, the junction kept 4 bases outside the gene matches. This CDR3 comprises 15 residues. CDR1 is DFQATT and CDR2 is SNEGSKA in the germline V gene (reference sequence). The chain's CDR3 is CSARGGGGATDTQYF. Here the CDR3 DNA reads TGCAGTGCTAGAGGGGGCGGGGGGGCCACAGATACGCAGTATTTT.

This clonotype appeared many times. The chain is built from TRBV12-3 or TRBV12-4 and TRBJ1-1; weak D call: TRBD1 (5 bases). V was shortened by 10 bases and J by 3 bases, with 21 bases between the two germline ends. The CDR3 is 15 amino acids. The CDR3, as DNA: TGTGCCACCACCTTGGTGGGGCCGAAGGACACTGAAGCTTTCTTT. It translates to CATTLVGPKDTEAFF.

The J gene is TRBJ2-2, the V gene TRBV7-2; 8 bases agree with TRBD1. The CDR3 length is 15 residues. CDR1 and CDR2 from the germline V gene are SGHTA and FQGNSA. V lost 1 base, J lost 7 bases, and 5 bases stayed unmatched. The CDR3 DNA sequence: TGTGCCAGCAGCTTAGTGAGACAGGGGAACGGGGAGCTGTTTTTT. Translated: CASSLVRQGNGELFF.

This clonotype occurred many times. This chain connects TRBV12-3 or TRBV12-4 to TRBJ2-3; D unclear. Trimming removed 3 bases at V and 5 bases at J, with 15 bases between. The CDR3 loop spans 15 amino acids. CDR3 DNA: TGTGCCAGCAGTTTTCGGGCGGAATCAGGAGATACGCAGTATTTT. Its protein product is CASSFRAESGDTQYF.

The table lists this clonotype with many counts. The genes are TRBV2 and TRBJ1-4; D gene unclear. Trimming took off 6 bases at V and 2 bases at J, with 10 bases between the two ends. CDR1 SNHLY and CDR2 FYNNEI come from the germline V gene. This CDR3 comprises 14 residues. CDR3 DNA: TGTGCCAGCAGACGGTCGGGTACTAATGAAAAACTGTTTTTT. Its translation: CASRRSGTNEKLFF.

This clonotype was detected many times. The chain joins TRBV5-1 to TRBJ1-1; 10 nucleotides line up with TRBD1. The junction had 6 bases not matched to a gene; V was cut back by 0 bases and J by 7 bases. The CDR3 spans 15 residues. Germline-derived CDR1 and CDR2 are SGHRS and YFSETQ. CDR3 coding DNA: TGCGCCAGCAGCTTGGACGGACAGGGGGTGAGTGAAGCTTTCTTT. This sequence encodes CASSLDGQGVSEAFF.

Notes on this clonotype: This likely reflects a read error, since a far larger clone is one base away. CDR3 in DNA: TGTGCCAGCAGTGGTAGCTACGACAATGAGCAGTACTTC. This codes for CASSGSYDNEQYF. V and J are TRBV2 and TRBJ2-5; no clear D. Trimming cost V 4 bases and J 11 bases, with 17 bases left between them. CDR3 length: 13 residues. Germline V CDR1 and CDR2: SNHLY, FYNNEI.

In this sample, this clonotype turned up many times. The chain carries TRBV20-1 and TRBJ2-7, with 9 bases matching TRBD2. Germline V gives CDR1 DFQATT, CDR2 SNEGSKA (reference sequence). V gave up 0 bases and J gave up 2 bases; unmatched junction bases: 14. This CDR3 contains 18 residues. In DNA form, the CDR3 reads TGCAGTGCTAGAGATCTGGGGTCAGCGGGAGGTACCCCCTACGAGCAGTACTTC. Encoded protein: CSARDLGSAGGTPYEQYF.

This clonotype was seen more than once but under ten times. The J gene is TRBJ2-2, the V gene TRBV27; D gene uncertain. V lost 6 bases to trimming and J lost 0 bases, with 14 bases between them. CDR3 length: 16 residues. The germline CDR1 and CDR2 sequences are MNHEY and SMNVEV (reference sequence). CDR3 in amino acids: CASSFSIPPNTGELFF. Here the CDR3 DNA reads TGTGCCAGCAGCTTCTCGATCCCTCCGAACACCGGGGAGCTGTTTTTT.

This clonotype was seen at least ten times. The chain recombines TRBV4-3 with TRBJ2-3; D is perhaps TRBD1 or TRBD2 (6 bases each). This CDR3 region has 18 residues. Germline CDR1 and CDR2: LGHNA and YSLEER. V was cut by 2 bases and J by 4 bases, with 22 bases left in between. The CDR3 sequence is CASSQRDIGGKASDTQYF. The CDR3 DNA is TGCGCCAGCAGCCAAAGGGACATCGGGGGCAAGGCGTCAGATACGCAGTATTTT.

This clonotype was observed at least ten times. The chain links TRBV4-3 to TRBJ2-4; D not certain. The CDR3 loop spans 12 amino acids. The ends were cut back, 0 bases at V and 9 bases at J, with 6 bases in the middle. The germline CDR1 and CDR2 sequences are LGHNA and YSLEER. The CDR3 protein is CASSQDTRIQYF. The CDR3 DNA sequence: TGCGCCAGCAGCCAAGATACCCGCATTCAGTACTTC.

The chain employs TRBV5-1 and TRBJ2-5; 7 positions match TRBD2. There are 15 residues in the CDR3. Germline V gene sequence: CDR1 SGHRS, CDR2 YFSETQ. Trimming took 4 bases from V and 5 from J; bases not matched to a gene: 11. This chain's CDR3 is CASSPASGGWETQYF. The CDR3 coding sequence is TGCGCCAGCAGCCCCGCTAGCGGAGGATGGGAGACCCAGTACTTC. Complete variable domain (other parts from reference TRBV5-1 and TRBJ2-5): KAGVTQTPRYLIKTRGQQVTLSCSPISGHRSVSWYQQTPGQGLQFLFEYFSETQRNKGNFPGRFSGRQFSNSRSEMNVSTLELGDSALYLCASSPASGGWETQYFGPGTRLLVL.